This T cell receptor (beta chain) was sequenced in a study of CD8+ T cells in alopecia areata. Study results and limitations: Resident alphabeta T cells of normal skin are also sequenced in scalp samples. Compared with normal scalp, lesional scalp had higher clonality and more expanded CD8+ clones.

The J segment lost 2 bases and the V segment lost 8 bases, leaving 10 bases of the junction unmatched. Germline CDR1 is SEHNR and CDR2 is FQNEAQ (reference sequence). There are 16 residues in the CDR3. cDNA prepared by RNA extraction and subsequent reverse transcription served as the template for sequencing. Sequencing used immunoSEQ multiplex PCR; TCRdb keeps in-frame clones, though not all of them. The data hold some 42,000 clones, with over 85% observed a single time. Treatment in this sample: oral pan-JAK inhibitor, 5-10 mg twice daily. Peripheral blood, together with lesional scalp punch biopsies, was collected from alopecia areata patients. This clone appeared once. As yet, its antigen is unknown.

This rearrangement joins TRBV7-9 to TRBJ2-3; 10 nucleotides match TRBD2. This clonotype originated in a human donor with alopecia areata. The sequencing used CD8+ T cells sorted from blood, collected at week 24, from a patient treated with tofacitinib. The CDR3 here is CASLPVGLANTDTQYF. The CDR3 region has the DNA TGTGCCAGCCTACCAGTGGGACTAGCGAACACAGATACGCAGTATTTT.